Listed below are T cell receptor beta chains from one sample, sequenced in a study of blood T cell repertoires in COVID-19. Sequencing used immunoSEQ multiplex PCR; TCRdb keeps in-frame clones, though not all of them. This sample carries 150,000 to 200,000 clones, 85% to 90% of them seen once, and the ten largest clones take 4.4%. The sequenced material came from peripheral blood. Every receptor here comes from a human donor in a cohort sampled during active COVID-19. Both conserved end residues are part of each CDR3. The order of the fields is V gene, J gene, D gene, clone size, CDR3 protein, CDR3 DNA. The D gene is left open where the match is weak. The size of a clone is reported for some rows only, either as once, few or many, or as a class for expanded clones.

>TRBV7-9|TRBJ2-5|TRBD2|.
CASSFFGGVQETQYF
TGTGCCAGCAGCTTTTTTGGGGGGGTCCAAGAGACCCAGTACTTC
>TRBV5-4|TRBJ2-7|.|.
CASSFLAGSGEQYF
TGTGCCAGCAGCTTCCTCGCGGGAAGTGGCGAGCAGTACTTC
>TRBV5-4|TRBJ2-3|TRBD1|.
CASSQDLGQGSTDTQYF
TGTGCCAGCAGCCAGGACCTGGGACAGGGGAGCACAGATACGCAGTATTTT
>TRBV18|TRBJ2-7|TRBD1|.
CASSPPSGGGYEQYF
TGTGCCAGCTCACCGCCCTCAGGGGGCGGGTACGAGCAGTACTTC
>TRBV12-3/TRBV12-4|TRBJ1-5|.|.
CASSTGVQRPQHF
TGTGCCAGCAGTACAGGCGTCCAAAGGCCCCAGCATTTT
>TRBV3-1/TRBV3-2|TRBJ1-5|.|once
CASRRQLSNQPQHF
TGTGCCAGCAGGCGGCAGCTTAGCAATCAGCCCCAGCATTTT
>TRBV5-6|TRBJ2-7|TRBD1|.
CASSPGTGGYF
TGTGCCAGCAGCCCCGGGACAGGGGGGTACTTC
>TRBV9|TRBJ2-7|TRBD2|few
CASSVGSSGFYEQYF
TGTGCCAGCAGCGTAGGGTCTAGCGGGTTCTACGAGCAGTACTTC
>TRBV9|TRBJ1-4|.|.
CASSVEGVSNEKLFF
TGTGCCAGCAGCGTTGAGGGGGTTTCTAATGAAAAACTGTTTTTT
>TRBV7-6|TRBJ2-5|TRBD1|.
CASSERGQAYQETQYF
TGTGCCAGCAGCGAGAGAGGACAGGCGTACCAAGAGACCCAGTACTTC
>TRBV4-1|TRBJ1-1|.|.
CASSQDAKGWEGDTEAFF
TGCGCCAGCAGCCAAGACGCGAAGGGTTGGGAGGGTGACACTGAAGCTTTCTTT
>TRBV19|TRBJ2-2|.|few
CASSILTAVTGELFF
TGTGCCAGTAGTATCCTGACAGCCGTCACCGGGGAGCTGTTTTTT
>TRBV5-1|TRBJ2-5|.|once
CASSSGGPQETQYF
TGCGCCAGCAGTTCCGGGGGTCCCCAAGAGACCCAGTACTTC
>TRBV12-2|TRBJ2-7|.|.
CASRLAHSGLRRYEQYF
TGTGCAAGTCGCTTAGCCCACTCGGGACTGCGGCGTTACGAGCAGTACTTC
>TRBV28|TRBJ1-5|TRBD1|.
CASSVDRGASNQPQHF
TGTGCCAGCAGTGTGGACAGGGGAGCAAGCAATCAGCCCCAGCATTTT
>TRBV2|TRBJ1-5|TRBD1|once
CASRADRDNQPQHF
TGTGCCAGCAGGGCGGACAGGGACAATCAGCCCCAGCATTTT
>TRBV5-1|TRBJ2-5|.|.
CASSVRGFQETQYF
TGCGCCAGCAGCGTGCGTGGTTTCCAAGAGACCCAGTACTTC
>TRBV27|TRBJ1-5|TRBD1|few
CASSRTTGVLQHF
TGTGCCAGCAGCCGTACTACAGGGGTGCTCCAGCATTTT
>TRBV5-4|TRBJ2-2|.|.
CASRISQGRGELFF
TGTGCCAGCAGGATATCGCAGGGTCGCGGGGAGCTGTTTTTT
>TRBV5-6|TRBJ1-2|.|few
CASSLRQGYGYTF
TGTGCCAGCAGCTTGAGGCAGGGGTATGGCTACACCTTC
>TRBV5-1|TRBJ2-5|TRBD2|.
CASSSPTSTQETQYF
TGCGCCAGCAGCTCGCCGACTAGCACTCAAGAGACCCAGTACTTC
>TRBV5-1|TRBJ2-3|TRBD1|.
CASLAGGATDTQYF
TGCGCCAGTCTCGCAGGGGGCGCGACAGATACGCAGTATTTT
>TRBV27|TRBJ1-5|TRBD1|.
CAGYRDRGQKGNQPQHF
TGTGCCGGCTACCGGGACAGGGGGCAAAAAGGCAATCAGCCCCAGCATTTT
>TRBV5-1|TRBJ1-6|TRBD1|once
CASSSGQGLSPLHF
TGCGCCAGCAGCTCGGGACAGGGGCTCTCACCCCTCCACTTT
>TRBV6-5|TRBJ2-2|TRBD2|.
CASQTSERNTGELFF
TGTGCCAGCCAGACTAGCGAGAGGAACACCGGGGAGCTGTTTTTT
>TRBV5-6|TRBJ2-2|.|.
CASSFTKLLTGELFF
TGTGCCAGCAGCTTCACGAAACTTCTCACCGGGGAGCTGTTTTTT
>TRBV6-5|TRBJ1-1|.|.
CASSSLRVNTEAFF
TGTGCCAGCAGTAGTCTCCGGGTGAACACTGAAGCTTTCTTT
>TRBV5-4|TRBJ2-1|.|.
CASSWTNEQFF
TGTGCCAGCAGCTGGACTAATGAGCAGTTCTTC
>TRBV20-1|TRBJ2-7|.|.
CSASKRTEEAGEQYF
TGCAGTGCTAGTAAAAGGACGGAGGAAGCGGGCGAGCAGTACTTC
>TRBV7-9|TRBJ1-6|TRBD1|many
CASSSLDRGYNSPLHF
TGTGCCAGCAGCTCCCTCGACAGGGGGTATAATTCACCCCTCCACTTT
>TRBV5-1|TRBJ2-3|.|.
CASSLDEASGTDTQYF
TGCGCCAGCAGCTTGGATGAGGCTAGCGGCACAGATACGCAGTATTTT
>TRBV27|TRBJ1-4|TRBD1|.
CASSLGQGPNEKLFF
TGTGCCAGCAGTTTGGGACAGGGACCAAATGAAAAACTGTTTTTT
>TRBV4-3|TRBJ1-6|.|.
CASSQGEGIFSPLHF
TGCGCCAGCAGCCAAGGGGAGGGGATCTTTTCACCCCTCCACTTT
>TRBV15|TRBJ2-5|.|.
CATSREKSGQETQYF
TGTGCCACCAGCAGAGAGAAATCGGGCCAAGAGACCCAGTACTTC
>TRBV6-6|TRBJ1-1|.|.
CASSWSENTEAFF
TGTGCCAGCAGTTGGTCAGAAAACACTGAAGCTTTCTTT
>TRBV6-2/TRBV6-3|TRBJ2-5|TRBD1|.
CASSYGTGVETQYF
TGTGCCAGCAGTTACGGGACAGGGGTTGAGACCCAGTACTTC
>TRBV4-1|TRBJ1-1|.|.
CASSQDHTLNTEAFF
TGCGCCAGCAGCCAAGATCATACTCTGAACACTGAAGCTTTCTTT
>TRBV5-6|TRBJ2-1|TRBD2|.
CASSSGGSSYNEQFF
TGTGCCAGCAGTTCCGGCGGGAGCTCCTACAATGAGCAGTTCTTC
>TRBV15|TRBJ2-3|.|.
CATSRDRSSFITDTQYF
TGTGCCACCAGCAGAGATCGCAGTTCTTTTATTACAGATACGCAGTATTTT
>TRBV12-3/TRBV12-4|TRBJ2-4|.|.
CASSSAVIQYF
TGTGCCAGCAGTTCCGCGGTCATTCAGTACTTC
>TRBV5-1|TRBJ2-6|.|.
CATGVGNSGANVLTF
TGCGCCACCGGGGTGGGGAACTCTGGGGCCAACGTCCTGACTTTC
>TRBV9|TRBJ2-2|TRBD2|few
CASNPWGGNTGELFF
TGTGCCAGCAACCCTTGGGGGGGAAACACCGGGGAGCTGTTTTTT
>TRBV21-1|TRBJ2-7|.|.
CASSKVPGGRDTVWEQYF
TGTGCCAGCAGCAAAGTGCCGGGGGGGCGGGACACCGTGTGGGAGCAGTACTTC
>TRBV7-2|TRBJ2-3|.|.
CASSPQVTDTQYF
TGTGCCAGCAGCCCCCAGGTCACAGATACGCAGTATTTT
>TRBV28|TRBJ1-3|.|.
CASSSGGLLSGNTIYF
TGTGCCAGCAGTTCTGGGGGCCTACTCTCTGGAAACACCATATATTTT
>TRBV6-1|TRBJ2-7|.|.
CASSELSSGREQYF
TGTGCCAGCAGTGAATTATCCTCAGGGAGGGAGCAGTACTTC
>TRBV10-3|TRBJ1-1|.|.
CATRDSVSLSLNTEAFF
TGTGCCACGAGAGACTCAGTTTCTCTATCACTAAACACTGAAGCTTTCTTT
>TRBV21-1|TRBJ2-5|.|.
CASRTSGTKETQYF
TGTGCCAGCAGGACTAGCGGGACTAAAGAGACCCAGTACTTC
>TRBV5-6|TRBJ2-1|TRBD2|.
CASSRLAGGDSYNEQFF
TGTGCCAGCAGCCGACTAGCGGGGGGCGACTCCTACAATGAGCAGTTCTTC
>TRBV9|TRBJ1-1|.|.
CASSVDHRAPNTEAFF
TGTGCCAGCAGCGTAGATCACAGGGCACCGAACACTGAAGCTTTCTTT
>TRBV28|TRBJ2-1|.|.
CASSTPGSGVYNEQFF
TGTGCCAGCAGTACCCCTGGGTCAGGGGTCTACAATGAGCAGTTCTTC
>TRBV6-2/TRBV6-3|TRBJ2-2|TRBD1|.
CASSPGDRGPHYDTGELFF
TGTGCCAGCAGCCCTGGGGACAGGGGGCCCCACTACGACACCGGGGAGCTGTTTTTT
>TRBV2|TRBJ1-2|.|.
CASREGIYGYTF
TGTGCCAGCAGGGAGGGTATCTATGGCTACACCTTC
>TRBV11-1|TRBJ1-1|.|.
CATTGLGTEAFF
TGTGCCACCACAGGATTGGGGACTGAAGCTTTCTTT
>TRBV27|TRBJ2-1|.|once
CASNGGGGYNEQFF
TGTGCCAGCAATGGAGGAGGAGGGTACAATGAGCAGTTCTTC
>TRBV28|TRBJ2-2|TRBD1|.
CASRTGGDTGELFF
TGTGCCAGCAGGACAGGGGGCGACACCGGGGAGCTGTTTTTT
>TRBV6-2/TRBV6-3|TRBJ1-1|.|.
CASSYPGQRGVNTEAFF
TGTGCCAGCAGTTACCCTGGACAACGGGGGGTGAACACTGAAGCTTTCTTT